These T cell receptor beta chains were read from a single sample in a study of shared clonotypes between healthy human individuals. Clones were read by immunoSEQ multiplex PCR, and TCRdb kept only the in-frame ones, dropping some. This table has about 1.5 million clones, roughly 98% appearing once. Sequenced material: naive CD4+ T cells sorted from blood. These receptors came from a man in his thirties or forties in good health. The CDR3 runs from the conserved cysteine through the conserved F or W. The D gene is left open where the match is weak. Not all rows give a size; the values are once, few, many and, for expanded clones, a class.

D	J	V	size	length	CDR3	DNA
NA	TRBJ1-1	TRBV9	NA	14	CASSPRTGYTEAFF	TGTGCCAGCAGCCCCCGTACAGGGTACACTGAAGCTTTCTTT
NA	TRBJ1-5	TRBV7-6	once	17	CASSLSPLAVSNQPQHF	TGTGCCAGCAGCTTAAGTCCATTGGCAGTCAGCAATCAGCCCCAGCATTTT
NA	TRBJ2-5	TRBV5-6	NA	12	CASSAWAETQYF	TGTGCCAGCAGCGCCTGGGCAGAGACCCAGTACTTC
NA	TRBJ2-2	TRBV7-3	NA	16	CASSLFSAGNTGELFF	TGTGCCAGCAGCTTGTTTTCGGCTGGTAACACCGGGGAGCTGTTTTTT
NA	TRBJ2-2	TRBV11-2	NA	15	CASSLGLTNTGELFF	TGTGCCAGCAGCTTAGGCCTAACGAACACCGGGGAGCTGTTTTTT
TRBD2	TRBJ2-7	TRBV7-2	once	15	CASSLGGLAVGEQYF	TGTGCCAGCAGCTTAGGAGGACTAGCTGTGGGGGAGCAGTACTTC
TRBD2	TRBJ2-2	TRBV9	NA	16	CASSVGAGVITGELFF	TGTGCCAGCAGCGTAGGGGCGGGAGTAATCACCGGGGAGCTGTTTTTT
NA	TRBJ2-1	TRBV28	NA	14	CASTLTMAHNEQFF	TGTGCCAGTACCCTTACGATGGCTCACAATGAGCAGTTCTTC
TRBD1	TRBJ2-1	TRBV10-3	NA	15	CAISENPTGVFEQFF	TGTGCCATCAGTGAGAACCCTACAGGGGTCTTTGAGCAGTTCTTC
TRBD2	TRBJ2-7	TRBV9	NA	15	CASSVEPSGRYEQYF	TGTGCCAGCAGCGTAGAGCCTAGCGGGAGATACGAGCAGTACTTC
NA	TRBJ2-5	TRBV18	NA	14	CASSPSGVRETQYF	TGTGCCAGCTCACCATCAGGGGTCCGAGAGACCCAGTACTTC
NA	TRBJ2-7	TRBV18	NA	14	CASSLGTDSYEQYF	TGTGCCAGCTCACTGGGGACGGACTCCTACGAGCAGTACTTC
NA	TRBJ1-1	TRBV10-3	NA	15	CAISEAAGGLTEAFF	TGTGCCATCAGTGAGGCTGCAGGAGGGTTGACTGAAGCTTTCTTT
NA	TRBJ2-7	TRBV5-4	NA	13	CASSKDSLSEQYF	TGTGCCAGCAGCAAGGACAGCCTGAGCGAGCAGTACTTC
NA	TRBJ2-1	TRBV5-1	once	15	CASSLEGPSYNEQFF	TGCGCCAGCAGCTTGGAAGGCCCTAGCTACAATGAGCAGTTCTTC
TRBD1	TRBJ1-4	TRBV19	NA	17	CASTPGQGVTTNEKLFF	TGTGCCAGTACCCCCGGACAGGGCGTAACAACTAATGAAAAACTGTTTTTT
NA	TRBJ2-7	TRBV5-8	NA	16	CASSLILVTVTYEQYF	TGTGCCAGCAGCTTGATACTTGTGACAGTCACCTACGAGCAGTACTTC
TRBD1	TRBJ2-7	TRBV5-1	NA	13	CASSSAGTAEQYF	TGCGCCAGCAGCTCGGCTGGGACAGCCGAGCAGTACTTC
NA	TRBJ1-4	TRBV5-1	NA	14	CASSLTGREEKLFF	TGCGCCAGCAGCTTGACGGGGAGAGAGGAAAAACTGTTTTTT
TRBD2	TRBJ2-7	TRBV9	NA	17	CASSVGGLAGGGNEQYF	TGTGCCAGCAGCGTAGGGGGACTAGCGGGAGGAGGGAACGAGCAGTACTTC
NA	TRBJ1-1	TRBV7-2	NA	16	CASSPLDVVVNTEAFF	TGTGCCAGCAGCCCGCTTGACGTGGTTGTGAACACTGAAGCTTTCTTT
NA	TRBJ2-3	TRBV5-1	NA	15	CASSLDGVFTDTQYF	TGCGCCAGCAGCTTGGACGGCGTCTTCACAGATACGCAGTATTTT
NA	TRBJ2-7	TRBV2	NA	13	CASSWAPLAEQYF	TGTGCCAGCAGTTGGGCCCCCTTGGCCGAGCAGTACTTC
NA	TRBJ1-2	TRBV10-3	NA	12	CAISDAAGIYTF	TGTGCCATCAGTGATGCGGCAGGGATCTACACCTTC
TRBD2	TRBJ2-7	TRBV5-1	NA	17	CASSSGLAGAISYEQYF	TGCGCCAGCAGCTCTGGACTAGCGGGAGCAATAAGCTACGAGCAGTACTTC
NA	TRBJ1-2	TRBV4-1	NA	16	CASSQVRGGDYYGYTF	TGCGCCAGCAGCCAAGTACGGGGAGGGGACTACTATGGCTACACCTTC
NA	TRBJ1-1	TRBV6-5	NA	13	CASSYGWNTEAFF	TGTGCCAGCAGTTACGGGTGGAACACTGAAGCTTTCTTT
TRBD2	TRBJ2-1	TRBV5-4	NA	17	CASSGAGGSLSYNEQFF	TGTGCCAGCAGCGGGGCTGGCGGGAGTTTGAGCTACAATGAGCAGTTCTTC
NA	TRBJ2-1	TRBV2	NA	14	CAREKGSSYNEQFF	TGTGCCAGAGAGAAAGGGAGTAGTTACAATGAGCAGTTCTTC
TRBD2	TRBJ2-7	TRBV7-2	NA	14	CASSLGLANDEQYF	TGTGCCAGCAGCTTGGGACTAGCGAACGACGAGCAGTACTTC
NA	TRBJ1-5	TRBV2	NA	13	CASIENSNQPQHF	TGTGCCAGCATAGAAAATAGCAATCAGCCCCAGCATTTT
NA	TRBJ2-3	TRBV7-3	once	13	CASSLDPVGSRYF	TGTGCCAGCAGCCTAGACCCGGTCGGGAGTAGGTATTTT
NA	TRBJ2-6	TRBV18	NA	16	CASSPPGLAGANVLTF	TGTGCCAGCTCACCACCCGGCTTGGCTGGGGCCAACGTCCTGACTTTC
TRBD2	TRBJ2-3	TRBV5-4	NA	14	CASSLATSGRTQYF	TGTGCCAGCAGCTTGGCGACTAGCGGGAGGACGCAGTATTTT
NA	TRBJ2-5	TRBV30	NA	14	CAWSVGAPGETQYF	TGTGCCTGGAGTGTGGGAGCGCCTGGAGAGACCCAGTACTTC
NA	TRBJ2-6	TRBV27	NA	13	CASRSSGANVLTF	TGTGCCAGCAGGAGCTCTGGGGCCAACGTCCTGACTTTC
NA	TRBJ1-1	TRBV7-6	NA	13	CASSLRPNTEAFF	TGTGCCAGCAGCTTAAGGCCGAACACTGAAGCTTTCTTT
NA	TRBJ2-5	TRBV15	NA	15	CATSRGGRVEETQYF	TGTGCCACCAGCAGGGGGGGCAGGGTAGAAGAGACCCAGTACTTC
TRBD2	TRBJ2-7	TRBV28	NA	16	CASSPGGTSGRGEQYF	TGTGCCAGCAGCCCGGGGGGGACTAGCGGGAGGGGCGAGCAGTACTTC
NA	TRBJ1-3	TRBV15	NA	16	CATSRAGNQYGNTIYF	TGTGCCACCAGCAGGGCAGGGAATCAGTACGGAAACACCATATATTTT
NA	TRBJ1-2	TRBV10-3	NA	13	CAISRTANYGYTF	TGTGCCATCAGTCGGACGGCCAACTATGGCTACACCTTC
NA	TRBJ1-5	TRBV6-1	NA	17	CASSARYPISSNQPQHF	TGTGCCAGCAGTGCCCGATATCCTATCTCCTCCAATCAGCCCCAGCATTTT
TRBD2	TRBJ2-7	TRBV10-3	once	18	CAISEWGFSGSVTYEQYF	TGTGCCATCAGTGAGTGGGGGTTTAGCGGGAGCGTTACCTACGAGCAGTACTTC
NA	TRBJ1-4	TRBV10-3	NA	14	CAISAIGTNEKLFF	TGTGCCATCAGTGCCATAGGGACCAATGAAAAACTGTTTTTT
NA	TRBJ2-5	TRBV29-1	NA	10	CSVGGETQYF	TGCAGCGTTGGAGGGGAGACCCAGTACTTC
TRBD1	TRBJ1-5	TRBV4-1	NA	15	CASSLGTAGNQPQHF	TGCGCCAGCAGCCTAGGGACAGCGGGCAATCAGCCCCAGCATTTT
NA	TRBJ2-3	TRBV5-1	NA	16	CASSLLVGGQADTQYF	TGCGCCAGCAGCTTGTTGGTCGGGGGCCAGGCAGATACGCAGTATTTT
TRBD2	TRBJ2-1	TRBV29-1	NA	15	CSVDPRLAVYNEQFF	TGCAGCGTTGACCCGCGACTAGCGGTATACAATGAGCAGTTCTTC
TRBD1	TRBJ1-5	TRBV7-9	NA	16	CASSLVVGTGNQPQHF	TGTGCCAGCAGCTTAGTAGTGGGGACAGGCAATCAGCCCCAGCATTTT
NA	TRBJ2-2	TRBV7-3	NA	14	CASSNSLIGSELFF	TGTGCCAGCAGCAATAGCTTAATAGGGTCGGAGCTGTTTTTT
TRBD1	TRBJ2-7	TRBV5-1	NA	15	CASSFRDRGLGEQYF	TGCGCCAGCAGCTTCCGGGACAGGGGGCTCGGCGAGCAGTACTTC
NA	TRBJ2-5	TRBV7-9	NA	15	CASSPTGWSAETQYF	TGTGCCAGCAGCCCCACAGGATGGAGCGCAGAGACCCAGTACTTC
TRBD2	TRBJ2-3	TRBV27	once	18	CASSPWRLAGGPGDTQYF	TGTGCCAGCAGTCCGTGGAGACTAGCGGGAGGGCCGGGAGATACGCAGTATTTT
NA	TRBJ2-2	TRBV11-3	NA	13	CASSHKNTGELFF	TGTGCCAGCAGCCACAAGAACACCGGGGAGCTGTTTTTT